The rows below give T cell receptor beta chains drawn from one sample of a study of vaccination and CD4 T cells after COVID-19. These receptors have no known antigen. From the PCR reads, TCRdb called clonotypes with MiXCR, one entry per CDR3 protein. This table holds roughly 26,000 distinct CDR3 sequences, approximately 44% found once. The sequenced sample was CD4+ T cells from blood, cultured in vitro. The receptors come from a human donor who had recovered from COVID-19. Both conserved end residues are part of each CDR3. Each record gives: V gene, J gene, D gene, clone size, CDR3 protein, CDR3 DNA. The D gene is left open where the match is weak. Expanded clones are given a class, and other clones once, few, many or no size at all.

TRBV28	TRBJ1-1	.	.	CASGGWMNTEAFF	TGTGCCAGCGGGGGCTGGATGAACACTGAAGCTTTCTTT
TRBV11-2	TRBJ2-1	TRBD2	.	CASSLDFPGGEQFF	TGTGCCAGCAGCTTAGATTTCCCCGGGGGGGAGCAGTTCTTC
TRBV27	TRBJ2-1	TRBD1	.	CASSRDRGTPGDYNEQFF	TGTGCCAGCAGCCGAGACAGGGGCACCCCCGGGGACTACAATGAGCAGTTCTTC
TRBV28	TRBJ1-3	.	.	CASSLGGNGGNTIYF	TGTGCCAGCAGTCTTGGGGGGAACGGTGGAAACACCATATATTTT
TRBV11-3	TRBJ2-1	.	.	CASSLGVGYNEQFF	TGTGCCAGCAGTTTAGGGGTGGGGTACAATGAGCAGTTCTTC
TRBV10-2	TRBJ2-1	.	.	CAIGAYASSYNEQFF	TGCGCCATCGGGGCCTACGCGAGCTCCTACAATGAGCAGTTCTTC
TRBV10-3	TRBJ2-3	.	few	CAISGTGTTDTQYF	TGTGCCATCAGTGGCACAGGGACCACAGATACGCAGTATTTT
TRBV28	TRBJ1-1	.	.	CASSSGLFYTEAFF	TGTGCCAGCAGTTCGGGACTTTTTTACACTGAAGCTTTCTTT
TRBV15	TRBJ1-2	.	.	CATSRAGDSYGYTF	TGTGCCACCAGCAGAGCGGGGGATAGCTATGGCTACACCTTC
TRBV11-2	TRBJ1-2	.	.	CASSIDTGGGYTF	TGTGCCAGCAGCATAGACACCGGCGGCGGCTACACCTTC
TRBV11-3	TRBJ1-6	.	few	CASSIRENSPLHF	TGTGCCAGCAGCATAAGGGAGAATTCACCCCTCCACTTT
TRBV20-1	TRBJ2-3	.	.	CSAVNLRGRDTQYF	TGCAGTGCTGTAAATCTTAGAGGGCGGGATACGCAGTATTTT
TRBV24-1	TRBJ2-7	.	.	CATSTGTGAYEQYF	TGTGCCACCAGCACCGGGACCGGCGCCTACGAGCAGTACTTC
TRBV2	TRBJ1-5	.	.	CATHPGFGEPQHF	TGTGCCACACACCCAGGGTTTGGGGAGCCCCAGCATTTT
TRBV2	TRBJ1-1	.	.	CASTRSGDASGAFF	TGTGCCAGCACCAGATCAGGGGACGCCAGTGGGGCTTTCTTT
TRBV6-1	TRBJ2-7	.	few	CASSLPDSTYEQYF	TGTGCCAGCAGCCTCCCGGACAGTACCTACGAGCAGTACTTC
TRBV3-1	TRBJ1-6	TRBD1	few	CASRKTGEGNSPLHF	TGTGCCAGCAGGAAGACAGGGGAAGGCAATTCACCCCTCCACTTT
TRBV10-3	TRBJ2-1	TRBD1	once	CASMGQSNNEQFF	TGTGCCTCAATGGGACAGAGCAACAACGAGCAGTTCTTC
TRBV11-1	TRBJ2-1	.	.	CASSLELAGLSGTRGYEQFF	TGTGCCAGCAGCTTAGAGTTAGCGGGCTTGAGTGGGACACGGGGCTATGAGCAGTTCTTC
TRBV18	TRBJ2-1	TRBD1	.	CASSPGTGSGNEQFF	TGTGCCAGCTCACCCGGGACAGGGTCTGGGAATGAGCAGTTCTTC
TRBV6-2/TRBV6-3	TRBJ2-1	TRBD2	.	CASRIQGLAGNNEQFF	TGTGCCAGCAGAATCCAGGGACTAGCGGGAAACAATGAGCAGTTCTTC
TRBV10-3	TRBJ2-7	TRBD1	few	CAIRPGQGYSYEQYF	TGTGCCATCAGACCGGGACAGGGATACTCCTACGAGCAGTACTTC
TRBV6-2/TRBV6-3	TRBJ2-5	TRBD1	.	CASSYPYTGVNQETQYF	TGTGCCAGCAGTTACCCGTATACAGGGGTTAACCAAGAGACCCAGTACTTC
TRBV20-1	TRBJ2-5	.	.	CSASGEETQYF	TGCAGTGCTAGCGGGGAAGAGACCCAGTACTTC
TRBV20-1	TRBJ2-1	.	.	CSARNPSSYNEQFF	TGCAGTGCTAGGAATCCTAGCTCCTACAATGAGCAGTTCTTC
TRBV21-1	TRBJ2-7	.	.	CASSNYRLPTGSSYEQYF	TGTGCCAGCAGCAACTACCGCCTCCCCACAGGTAGCTCCTACGAGCAGTACTTC
TRBV20-1	TRBJ1-1	.	few	CSAVLIEGHKGMNTEAFF	TGCAGTGCTGTCCTGATCGAGGGACACAAGGGGATGAACACTGAAGCTTTCTTT
TRBV19	TRBJ1-5	TRBD1	.	CASSTGQGSWQPQHF	TGTGCCAGTAGTACCGGACAGGGGAGTTGGCAGCCCCAGCATTTT
TRBV20-1	TRBJ1-1	.	.	CSAVGGNTEAFF	TGCAGTGCGGTGGGGGGTAACACTGAAGCTTTCTTT
TRBV2	TRBJ1-5	TRBD1	few	CASSLRGFSNQPQHF	TGTGCCAGCAGCCTCAGGGGGTTTAGCAATCAGCCCCAGCATTTT
TRBV7-9	TRBJ2-5	TRBD1	.	CASSLRGRSVQETQYF	TGTGCCAGCAGCTTGAGGGGGCGCTCAGTACAGGAGACCCAGTACTTC
TRBV19	TRBJ2-2	.	.	CASSTSNKAGELFF	TGTGCCAGTAGTACAAGCAACAAAGCCGGGGAGCTGTTTTTT
TRBV19	TRBJ2-7	.	.	CASSITWQYEQYF	TGTGCCAGTAGTATTACGTGGCAATACGAGCAGTACTTC
TRBV4-1	TRBJ1-3	.	.	CASSHDLDRRVPGNTIYF	TGCGCCAGCAGCCATGATCTAGACCGGCGGGTCCCTGGAAACACCATATATTTT
TRBV20-1	TRBJ1-6	.	.	CSVESPYNSPLHF	TGCAGTGTGGAGAGCCCCTATAATTCACCCCTCCACTTT
TRBV20-1	TRBJ1-2	.	.	CSARDPRGESPYGYTF	TGCAGTGCTAGAGATCCCCGGGGCGAATCTCCCTATGGCTACACCTTC
TRBV24-1	TRBJ2-5	.	few	CATSDSTETQYF	TGTGCCACCAGTGATTCTACCGAGACCCAGTACTTC
TRBV6-4	TRBJ2-7	TRBD1	.	CASIQGAKEQYF	TGTGCCAGCATTCAGGGGGCTAAAGAGCAGTACTTC
TRBV7-9	TRBJ1-2	.	few	CASSLGLFPNGYTF	TGTGCCAGCAGCCTCGGACTCTTCCCGAATGGCTACACCTTC
TRBV27	TRBJ2-5	TRBD1	.	CASSDTGGTVQETQYF	TGTGCCAGCAGTGATACAGGGGGGACAGTGCAAGAGACCCAGTACTTC
TRBV20-1	TRBJ2-3	TRBD2	few	CSASAAAGGTDTQYF	TGCAGTGCTTCAGCCGCGGCGGGGGGCACAGATACGCAGTATTTT
TRBV2	TRBJ2-2	.	.	CASSERWTGELFF	TGTGCCAGCAGTGAACGGTGGACCGGGGAGCTGTTTTTT
TRBV4-1	TRBJ1-2	.	.	CASSQVGNPYGYTF	TGCGCCAGCAGCCAAGTTGGCAACCCCTATGGCTACACCTTC
TRBV27	TRBJ2-7	.	.	CASSLTPPEGTTYEQYF	TGTGCCAGCAGTTTAACTCCCCCTGAGGGAACAACCTACGAGCAGTACTTC
TRBV11-3	TRBJ1-6	TRBD1	few	CASSSDLEGAALTLHF	TGTGCCAGCAGCTCCGACTTGGAGGGGGCGGCCCTCACCCTCCACTTT